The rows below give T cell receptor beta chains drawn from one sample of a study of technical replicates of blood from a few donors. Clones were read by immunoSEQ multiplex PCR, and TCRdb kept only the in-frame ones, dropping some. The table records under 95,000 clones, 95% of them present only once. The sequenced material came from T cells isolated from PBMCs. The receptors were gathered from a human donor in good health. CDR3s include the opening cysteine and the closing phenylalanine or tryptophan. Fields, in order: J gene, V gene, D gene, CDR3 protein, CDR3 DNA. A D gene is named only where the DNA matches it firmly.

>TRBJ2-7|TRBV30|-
CAWSRYPGYEQYF
TGTGCCTGGAGTCGGTACCCGGGCTACGAGCAGTACTTC
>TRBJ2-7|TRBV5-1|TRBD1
CASRGTGTGGYEQYF
TGCGCCAGCAGGGGCACCGGGACAGGGGGCTACGAGCAGTACTTC
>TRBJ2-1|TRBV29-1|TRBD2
CSGVSGGPDNEQFF
TGCAGCGGTGTCAGCGGGGGGCCAGACAATGAGCAGTTCTTC
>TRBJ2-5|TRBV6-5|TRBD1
CASSYSWGTGKETQYF
TGTGCCAGCAGTTACTCGTGGGGGACAGGGAAAGAGACCCAGTACTTC
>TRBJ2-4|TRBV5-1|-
CASSPTPLDRLGENIQYF
TGCGCCAGCAGCCCCACCCCACTTGACCGGTTAGGGGAAAACATTCAGTACTTC
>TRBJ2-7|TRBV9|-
CASSVGPQGSPSYEQYF
TGTGCCAGCAGCGTAGGCCCACAGGGCTCTCCCTCCTACGAGCAGTACTTC
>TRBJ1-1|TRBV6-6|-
CASTLTLNTEAFF
TGTGCCAGCACCCTAACTTTAAACACTGAAGCTTTCTTT
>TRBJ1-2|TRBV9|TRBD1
CASSVVQGADYGYTF
TGTGCCAGCAGCGTAGTACAGGGGGCCGACTATGGCTACACCTTC
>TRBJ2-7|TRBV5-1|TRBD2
CASSLQRGYEQYF
TGCGCCAGCAGCTTGCAGCGGGGCTACGAGCAGTACTTC
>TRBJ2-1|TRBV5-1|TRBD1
CASSQDTGGYNEQFF
TGCGCCAGCAGCCAGGACACAGGGGGCTACAATGAGCAGTTCTTC
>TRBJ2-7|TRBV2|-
CASTREGDEQYF
TGTGCCAGCACCAGGGAAGGCGACGAGCAGTACTTC
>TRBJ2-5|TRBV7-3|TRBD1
CASSFAGTEGTQYF
TGTGCCAGCAGCTTCGCCGGGACAGAGGGGACCCAGTACTTC
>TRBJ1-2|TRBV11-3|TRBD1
CASSPTPDRADGYTF
TGTGCCAGCAGCCCCACCCCTGACAGGGCGGATGGCTACACCTTC
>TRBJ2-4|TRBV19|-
CASSFYPQAHPKNIQYF
TGTGCCAGTAGTTTTTACCCACAGGCACATCCCAAAAACATTCAGTACTTC
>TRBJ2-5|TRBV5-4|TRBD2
CASSLGPERGMKTQYF
TGTGCCAGCAGCTTGGGGCCTGAGCGGGGGATGAAGACCCAGTACTTC
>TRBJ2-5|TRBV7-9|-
CASSLARVQGRGGETQYF
TGTGCCAGCAGCTTAGCACGAGTACAGGGAAGGGGAGGGGAGACCCAGTACTTC
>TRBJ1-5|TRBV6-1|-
CASSEKWRDSTVRPQHF
TGTGCCAGCAGTGAGAAGTGGAGGGACTCCACAGTGAGGCCCCAGCATTTT
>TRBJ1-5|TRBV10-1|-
CASSEPGGSGEMGQPQHF
TGCGCCAGCAGTGAACCTGGGGGGTCGGGGGAAATGGGTCAGCCCCAGCATTTT
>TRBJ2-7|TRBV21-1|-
CASSTYRGSYEQYF
TGTGCCAGCAGCACATACAGGGGAAGCTACGAGCAGTACTTC
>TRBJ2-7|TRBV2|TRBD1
CASSRQGADEQYF
TGTGCCAGCAGTAGACAGGGGGCGGACGAGCAGTACTTC
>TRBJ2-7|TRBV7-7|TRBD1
CASSARQGPYEQYF
TGTGCTAGCAGCGCAAGACAGGGTCCCTACGAGCAGTACTTC
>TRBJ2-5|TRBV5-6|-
CASSLYSQETQYF
TGTGCCAGCAGCTTGTACAGCCAAGAGACCCAGTACTTC
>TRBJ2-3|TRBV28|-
CASRSGHTQYF
TGTGCCAGCAGAAGCGGACATACGCAGTATTTT
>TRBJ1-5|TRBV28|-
CAGDIGDQPQHF
TGTGCCGGAGACATCGGGGATCAGCCCCAGCATTTT
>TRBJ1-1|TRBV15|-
CATSSRTEWNTEAFF
TGTGCCACCAGCTCACGGACAGAGTGGAACACTGAAGCTTTCTTT